The clone carrying this T cell receptor beta chain came up a few times. This specimen comes from a study of blood T cell repertoires in COVID-19. Study-level background: Specimens from acute and convalescent COVID-19 originated in the United States, Italy and Spain. The analysed material was cDNA or gDNA that came from T cells, B-cell-depleted T cells, or PBMCs.

The V end lost 4 bases, the J end lost 3 bases, and 7 bases lay between the germline ends. Germline loops: CDR1 WNHNN, CDR2 SYGVQD (reference sequence). This CDR3 spans 12 amino acids. Study processing details: By means of reference gene primer amplification, nucleated cell counts were estimated. The method was immunoSEQ multiplex PCR; TCRdb's version includes in-frame clones alone and lacks a portion of them. The DNA was the basis for D and trimming; V, J and clone size are from that table. The table records around 300,000 clones, 75% to 90% of them present only once. V usage is TRBV10-1 and J usage is TRBJ2-7; possibly TRBD1 for D (6 bases). The sequence derives from a man in his forties or fifties with acute or convalescent COVID-19. Input material: peripheral blood. CDR3 sequence reads: CASSARGYEQYF. The CDR3 region has the DNA TGCGCCAGCAGTGCCAGGGGCTACGAGCAGTACTTC.